This T cell receptor (beta chain) came from a study of cytomegalovirus exposure and HLA in healthy donors. Study-wide background: In an early release, HLA-typed donors contributed 90 million or so unique TCR sequences.

Primers included in the PCR were 60 Vbeta and 13 Jbeta primers. Assay used: immunoSEQ multiplex PCR; TCRdb lists only in-frame clones, some missing. The data contain over 150,000 clones, roughly 80% of them singletons. Germline V gene sequence: CDR1 MNHEY, CDR2 SMNVEV (reference sequence). Trimming took off 6 bases at V and 5 bases at J, with 20 bases between the two ends. This CDR3 is 16 amino acids long. Study conclusions and caveats: Among CMV-associated TCR beta chains, most appeared HLA-restricted in a later analysis.

On this clone: What it binds is not known.

This sequence was found in a male donor in good health and CMV-seronegative. Sequencing was done on a sample of PBMCs. V is TRBV27 and J is TRBJ1-5; D uncertain. For the CDR3, the DNA is TGTGCCAGCAGACGATCCCGGGCCCCCGGGGATCAGCCCCAGCATTTT. Its protein is CASRRSRAPGDQPQHF.